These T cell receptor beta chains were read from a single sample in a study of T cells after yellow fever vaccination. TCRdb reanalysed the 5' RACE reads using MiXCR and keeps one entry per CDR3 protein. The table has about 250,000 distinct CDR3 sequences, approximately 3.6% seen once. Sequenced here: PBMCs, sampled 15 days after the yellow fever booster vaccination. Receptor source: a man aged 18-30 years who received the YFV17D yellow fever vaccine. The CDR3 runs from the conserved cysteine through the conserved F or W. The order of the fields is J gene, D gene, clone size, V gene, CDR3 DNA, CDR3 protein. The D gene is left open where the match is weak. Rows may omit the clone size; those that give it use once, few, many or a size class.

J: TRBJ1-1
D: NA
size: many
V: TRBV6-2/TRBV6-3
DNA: TGTGCCAGCTGGACACGGAAGAACACTGAAGCTTTCTTT
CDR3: CASWTRKNTEAFF

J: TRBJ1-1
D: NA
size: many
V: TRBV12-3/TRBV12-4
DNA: TGCGCCAGCAGCCTGGGGGTGGAAGCTTTCTTT
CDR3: CASSLGVEAFF

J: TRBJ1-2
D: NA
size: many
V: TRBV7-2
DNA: TGTGCCAGCAGCCCGGCAGGCGCCTATGGCTACACCTTC
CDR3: CASSPAGAYGYTF

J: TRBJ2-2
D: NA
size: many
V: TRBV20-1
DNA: TGCAGTGCTAGGCGAGGGGGGATCGGCACCGGGGAGCTGTTTTTT
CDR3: CSARRGGIGTGELFF

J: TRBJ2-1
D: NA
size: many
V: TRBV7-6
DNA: TGTGCCAGCAGCCCGTACTGGGGGGCTAACTCCTACAATGAGCAGTTCTTC
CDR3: CASSPYWGANSYNEQFF

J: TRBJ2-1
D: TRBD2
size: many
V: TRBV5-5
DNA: TGTGCCAGCAGCGTTAGCGGGGTAAACTACAATGAGCAGTTCTTC
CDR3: CASSVSGVNYNEQFF

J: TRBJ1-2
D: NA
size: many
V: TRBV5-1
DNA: TGCGCCAGCAGCTCGCGGGAAGATCCGCTCTATGGCTACACCTTC
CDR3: CASSSREDPLYGYTF

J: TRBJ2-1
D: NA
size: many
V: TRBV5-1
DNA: TGCGCCAGCAGCGCTTGGCAGGTTGTGAATGAGCAGTTCTTC
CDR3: CASSAWQVVNEQFF

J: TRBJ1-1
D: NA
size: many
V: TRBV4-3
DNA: TGCGCCAGCAGCCAAGAATTTCGGGGGTCCGAAGCTTTCTTT
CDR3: CASSQEFRGSEAFF

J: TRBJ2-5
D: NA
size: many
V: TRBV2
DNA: TGTGCCGTCGGGGTCCAAGAGACCCAGTACTTC
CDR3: CAVGVQETQYF

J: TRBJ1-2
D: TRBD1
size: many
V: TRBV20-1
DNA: TGCAGTGCTAGAGATCAGGGGGCAGACACCTTC
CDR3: CSARDQGADTF

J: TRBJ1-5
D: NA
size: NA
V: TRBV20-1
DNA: TGCAGTGCTAGCCATACCGGGGCTAGCAATCAGCCCCAGCATTTT
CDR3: CSASHTGASNQPQHF

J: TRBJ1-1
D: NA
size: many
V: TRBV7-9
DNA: TGTGCCAGCAGCTTCTCGGGTAGGGGGAACACTGAAGCTTTCTTT
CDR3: CASSFSGRGNTEAFF

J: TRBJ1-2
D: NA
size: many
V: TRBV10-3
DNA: TGTGCCATCAGTGATCTGGGGGCGGAGGGCTACACCTTC
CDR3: CAISDLGAEGYTF

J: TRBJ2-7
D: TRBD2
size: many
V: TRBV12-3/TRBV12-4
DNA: TGTGCCAGCAGTTTGGTAGCGGGGGAATACGAGCAGTACTTC
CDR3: CASSLVAGEYEQYF

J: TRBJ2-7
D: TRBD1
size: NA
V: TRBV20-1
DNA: TGCAGTGCAGAGACAGGGGTTTACGAGCAGTACTTC
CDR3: CSAETGVYEQYF

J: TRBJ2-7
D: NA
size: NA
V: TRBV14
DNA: TGTGCCAGCAGCGGCGGAGGGTCAATAAACGAGCAGTACTTC
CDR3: CASSGGGSINEQYF

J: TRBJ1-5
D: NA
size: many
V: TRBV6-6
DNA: TGTGCCAGCTTGGGAGACAGCAATCAGCCCCAGCATTTT
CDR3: CASLGDSNQPQHF

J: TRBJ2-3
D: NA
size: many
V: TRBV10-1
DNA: TGCGCCAGCAGTGACCCCCGGGGAGGCCTCACAGATACGCAGTATTTT
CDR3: CASSDPRGGLTDTQYF

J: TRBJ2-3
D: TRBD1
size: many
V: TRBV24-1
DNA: TGTGCCACCAGTCCGACAGGGTCCGGCACAGATACGCAGTATTTT
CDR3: CATSPTGSGTDTQYF

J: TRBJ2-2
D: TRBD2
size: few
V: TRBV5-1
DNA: TGCGCCAGCAGCCGATTAGCGGGGGGGCCCACCGGGGAGCTGTTTTTT
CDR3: CASSRLAGGPTGELFF

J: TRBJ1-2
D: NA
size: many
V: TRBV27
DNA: TGTGCCAGCAGTCCCAGGATCACATATGGCTACACCTTC
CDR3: CASSPRITYGYTF

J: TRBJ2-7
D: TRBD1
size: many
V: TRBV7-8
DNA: TGTGCCAGCAGCCCCAATCCGGGACAGGGCCACGAGCAGTACTTC
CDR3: CASSPNPGQGHEQYF

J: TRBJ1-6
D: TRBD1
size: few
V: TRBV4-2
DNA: TGTGCCAGCAGCCAAGGCCCAGGGGGGATGCGTGGTTCACCCCTCCACTTT
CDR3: CASSQGPGGMRGSPLHF

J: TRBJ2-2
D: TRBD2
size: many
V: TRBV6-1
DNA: TGTGCCAGCAATCGGCTAGCGGGAGGTCCCGGGGAGCTGTTTTTT
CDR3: CASNRLAGGPGELFF

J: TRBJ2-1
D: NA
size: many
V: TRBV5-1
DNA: TGCGCCAGCGGACAGACGCCCTCCTACAATGAGCAGTTCTTC
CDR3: CASGQTPSYNEQFF

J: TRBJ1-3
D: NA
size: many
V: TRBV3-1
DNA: TGTGCCAGCAGTACAGCTTCCCACCGAGGAAACACCATATATTTT
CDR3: CASSTASHRGNTIYF

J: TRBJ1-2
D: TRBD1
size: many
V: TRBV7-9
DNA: TGTGCCAGCAGCTCTGCGGACAGGGGAGTAAGGGATGGCTACACCTTC
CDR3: CASSSADRGVRDGYTF

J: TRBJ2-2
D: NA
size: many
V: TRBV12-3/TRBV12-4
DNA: TGTGCCAGCAGCCCACTGGGGCTCCTGAACACCGGGGAGCTGTTTTTT
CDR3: CASSPLGLLNTGELFF

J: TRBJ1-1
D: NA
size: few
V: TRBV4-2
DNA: TGTGCCAGCAGCCCGGTAGGGGGGTTAAACACTGAAGCTTTCTTT
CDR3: CASSPVGGLNTEAFF

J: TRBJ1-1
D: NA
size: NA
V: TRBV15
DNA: TGTGCCACCAGCAGAGAAGGTATTGAAGCTTTCTTT
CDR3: CATSREGIEAFF

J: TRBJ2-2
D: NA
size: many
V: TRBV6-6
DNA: TGTGCCAGCAGTGCTACTAGGCCCGGGGAGCTGTTTTTT
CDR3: CASSATRPGELFF

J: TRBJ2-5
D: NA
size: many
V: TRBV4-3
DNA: TGCGCCAGCAGCCAAGATCGGTGGGGACCGACGCAAGAGACCCAGTACTTC
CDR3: CASSQDRWGPTQETQYF

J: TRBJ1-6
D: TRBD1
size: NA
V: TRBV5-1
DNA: TGCGCCAGCAGCTTCGGACAGGCCCAAAATTCACCCCTCCACTTT
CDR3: CASSFGQAQNSPLHF

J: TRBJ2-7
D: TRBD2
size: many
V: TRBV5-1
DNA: TGCGCCAGCAGCAACAAGCGGGGGGGACAGAGGGAGCAGTACTTC
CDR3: CASSNKRGGQREQYF

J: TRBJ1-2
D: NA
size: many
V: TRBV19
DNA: TGTGCCAGTACCCCAACGGGGGGCACAGGCTATGGCTACACCTTC
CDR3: CASTPTGGTGYGYTF

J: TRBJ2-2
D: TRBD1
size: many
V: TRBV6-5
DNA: TGTGCCAGCCGGGACAGCTCGAACACCGGGGAGCTGTTTTTT
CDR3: CASRDSSNTGELFF

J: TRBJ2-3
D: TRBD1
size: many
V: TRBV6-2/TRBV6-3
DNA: TGTGCCAGCAGTTATTCGATGACAGGGAGAAACACAGATACGCAGTATTTT
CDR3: CASSYSMTGRNTDTQYF

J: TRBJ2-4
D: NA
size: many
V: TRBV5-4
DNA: TGTGCCAGCAGCTTGGTTCAGGGACCGATAAACATTCAGTACTTC
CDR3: CASSLVQGPINIQYF

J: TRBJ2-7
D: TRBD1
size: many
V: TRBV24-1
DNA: TGTGCCACCAGTGATTTGCCGGGACAGGGGTCATACGAGCAGTACTTC
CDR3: CATSDLPGQGSYEQYF

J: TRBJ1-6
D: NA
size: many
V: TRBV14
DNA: TGTGCCAGCAGCCAAGGGTATGTGGCAGGGAGAACTCGCTCACCCCTCCACTTT
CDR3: CASSQGYVAGRTRSPLHF

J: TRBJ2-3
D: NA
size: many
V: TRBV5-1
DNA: TGCGCCAGCAGCTTACCGGAAGATACGCAGTATTTT
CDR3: CASSLPEDTQYF

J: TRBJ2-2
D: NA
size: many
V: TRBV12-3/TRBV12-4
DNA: TGTGCCAGCAGAACAGGGTCGGGCACCGGGGAGCTGTTTTTT
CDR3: CASRTGSGTGELFF

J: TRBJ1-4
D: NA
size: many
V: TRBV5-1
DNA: TGCGCCAGCAGCCCTCCCGGGGGGCGCCAGGAAAAACTGTTTTTT
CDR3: CASSPPGGRQEKLFF

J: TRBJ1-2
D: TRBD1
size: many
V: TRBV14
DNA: TGTGCCAGCAGCCAGGCCGGACAGGGAGATGGCTACACCTTC
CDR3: CASSQAGQGDGYTF

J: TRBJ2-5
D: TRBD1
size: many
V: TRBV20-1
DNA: TGCAGTGCTGGACAGGGGGCTAGGGAGACCCAGTACTTC
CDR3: CSAGQGARETQYF

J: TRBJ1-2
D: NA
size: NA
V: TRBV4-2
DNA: TGTGCCAGCAGCCAAGAGGAACTTTGGTCCTATGGCTACACCTTC
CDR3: CASSQEELWSYGYTF

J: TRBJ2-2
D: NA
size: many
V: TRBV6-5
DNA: TGTGCCAGCAGTTACTCGGGGCAGAACACCGGGGAGCTGTTTTTT
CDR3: CASSYSGQNTGELFF

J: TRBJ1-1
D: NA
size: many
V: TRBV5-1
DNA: TGCGCCAGCAGATCCGACAGCAACACTGAAGCTTTCTTT
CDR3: CASRSDSNTEAFF

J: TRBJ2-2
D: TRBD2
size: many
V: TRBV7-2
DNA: TGTGCCAGCAGCTTAGCGTCTAGCGGGATAGGGGAGCTGTTTTTT
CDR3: CASSLASSGIGELFF

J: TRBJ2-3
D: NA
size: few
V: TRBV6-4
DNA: TGTGCCAGCAGTACTTCCAGGCAGAATATACTCACAGATACGCAGTATTTT
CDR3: CASSTSRQNILTDTQYF

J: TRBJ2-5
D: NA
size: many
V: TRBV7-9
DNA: TGTGCCAGCAGCAGACGCGGGCCCAGATGGGAGACCCAGTACTTC
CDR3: CASSRRGPRWETQYF

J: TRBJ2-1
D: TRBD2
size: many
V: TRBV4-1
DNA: TGCGCCAGCAGCCCTAGCGGGGGCCCAGACTCCTACAATGAGCAGTTCTTC
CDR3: CASSPSGGPDSYNEQFF

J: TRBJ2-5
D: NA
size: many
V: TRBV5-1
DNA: TGCGCCAGCCCTAAAAGGGGCCCTTGGCCAGAGACCCAGTACTTC
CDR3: CASPKRGPWPETQYF